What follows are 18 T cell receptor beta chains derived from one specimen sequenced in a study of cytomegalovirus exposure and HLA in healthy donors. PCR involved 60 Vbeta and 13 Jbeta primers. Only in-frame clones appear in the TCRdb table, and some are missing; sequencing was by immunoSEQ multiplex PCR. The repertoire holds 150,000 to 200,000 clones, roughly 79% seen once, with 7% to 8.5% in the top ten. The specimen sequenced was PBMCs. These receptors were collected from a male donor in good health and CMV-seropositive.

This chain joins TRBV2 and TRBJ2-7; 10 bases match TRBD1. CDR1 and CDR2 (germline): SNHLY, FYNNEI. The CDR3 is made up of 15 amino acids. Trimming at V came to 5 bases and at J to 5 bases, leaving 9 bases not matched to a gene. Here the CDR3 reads CASSLVTGGEDEQYF. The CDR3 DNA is TGTGCCAGCAGTTTGGTGACAGGGGGCGAGGACGAGCAGTACTTC.

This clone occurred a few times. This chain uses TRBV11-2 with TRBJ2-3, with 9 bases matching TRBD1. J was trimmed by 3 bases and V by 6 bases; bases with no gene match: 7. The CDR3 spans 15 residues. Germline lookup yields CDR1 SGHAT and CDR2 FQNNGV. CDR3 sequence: CASRPRQGGTDTQYF. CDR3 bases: TGTGCCAGCAGACCCCGACAGGGGGGAACAGATACGCAGTATTTT.

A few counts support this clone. CDR3 region: CASSSGTSGGPKGYEQYF. In nucleotides, the CDR3 is TGTGCCAGCAGCTCTGGGACTAGCGGGGGCCCCAAAGGCTACGAGCAGTACTTC. The J gene is TRBJ2-7, the V gene TRBV13; 14 bases match TRBD2. From germline, CDR1 is PRHDT and CDR2 FYEKMQ (reference sequence). After removal of 4 bases from V and 3 bases from J, the junction contained 11 bases not matched to a gene. The length of the CDR3 is 18 residues.

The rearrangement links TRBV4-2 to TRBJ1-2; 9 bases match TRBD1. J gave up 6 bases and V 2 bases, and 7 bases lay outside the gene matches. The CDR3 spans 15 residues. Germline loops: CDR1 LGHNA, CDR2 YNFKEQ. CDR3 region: CASSQSQTGGDGYTF. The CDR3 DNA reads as TGTGCCAGCAGCCAATCACAGACAGGGGGAGATGGCTACACCTTC.

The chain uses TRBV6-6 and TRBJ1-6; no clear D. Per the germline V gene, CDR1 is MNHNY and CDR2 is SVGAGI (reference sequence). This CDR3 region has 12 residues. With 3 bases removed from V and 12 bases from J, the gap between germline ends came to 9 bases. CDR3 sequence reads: CASSYGGRPLHF. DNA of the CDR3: TGTGCCAGCAGTTATGGCGGGCGACCCCTCCACTTT.

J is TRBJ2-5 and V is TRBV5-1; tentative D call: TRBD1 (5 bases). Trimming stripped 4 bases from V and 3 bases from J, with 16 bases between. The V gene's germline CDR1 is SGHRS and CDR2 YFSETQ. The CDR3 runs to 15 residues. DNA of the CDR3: TGCGCCAGCAGCATAGCCCAGGGAATTGAAGAGACCCAGTACTTC. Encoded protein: CASSIAQGIEETQYF.

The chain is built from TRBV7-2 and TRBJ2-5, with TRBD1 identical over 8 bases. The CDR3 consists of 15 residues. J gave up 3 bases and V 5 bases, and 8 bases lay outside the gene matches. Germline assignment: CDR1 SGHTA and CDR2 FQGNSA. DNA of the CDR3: TGTGCCAGCAGCCCAGGGACAGGTGTAAAAGAGACCCAGTACTTC. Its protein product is CASSPGTGVKETQYF. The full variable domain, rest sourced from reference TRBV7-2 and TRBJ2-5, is GAGVSQSPSNKVTEKGKDVELRCDPISGHTALYWYRQSLGQGLEFLIYFQGNSAPDKSGLPSDRFSAERTGGSVSTLTIQRTQQEDSAVYLCASSPGTGVKETQYFGPGTRLLVL.

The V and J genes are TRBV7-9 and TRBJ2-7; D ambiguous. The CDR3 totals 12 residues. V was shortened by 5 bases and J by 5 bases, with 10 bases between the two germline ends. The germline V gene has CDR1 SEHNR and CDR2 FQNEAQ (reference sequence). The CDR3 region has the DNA TGTGCCAGCAGCCTCGAGCTCGACGAGCAGTACTTC. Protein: CASSLELDEQYF.

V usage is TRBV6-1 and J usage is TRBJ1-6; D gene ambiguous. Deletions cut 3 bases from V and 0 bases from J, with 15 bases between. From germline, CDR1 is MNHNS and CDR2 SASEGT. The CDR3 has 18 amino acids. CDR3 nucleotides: TGTGCCAGCAGTGACAACTCCGGGAAGAGCTCCTATAATTCACCCCTCCACTTT. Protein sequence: CASSDNSGKSSYNSPLHF.

This CDR3 is CASSLYGNTIYF. In DNA form, the CDR3 reads TGCGCCAGCAGCTTGTATGGAAACACCATATATTTT. V and J are TRBV5-1 and TRBJ1-3; unclear D gene. Trimming pared 1 base from V and 3 bases from J, leaving 2 bases between. The CDR3 is made up of 12 amino acids. Germline V gene data show CDR1 as SGHRS and CDR2 as YFSETQ.

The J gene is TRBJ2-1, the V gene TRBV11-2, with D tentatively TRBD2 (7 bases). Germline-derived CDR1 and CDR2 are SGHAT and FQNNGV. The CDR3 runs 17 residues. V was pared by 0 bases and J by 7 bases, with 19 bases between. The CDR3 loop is CASSLDFNRGAGNEQFF. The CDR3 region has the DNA TGTGCCAGCAGCTTAGATTTTAATCGGGGGGCAGGGAATGAGCAGTTCTTC.

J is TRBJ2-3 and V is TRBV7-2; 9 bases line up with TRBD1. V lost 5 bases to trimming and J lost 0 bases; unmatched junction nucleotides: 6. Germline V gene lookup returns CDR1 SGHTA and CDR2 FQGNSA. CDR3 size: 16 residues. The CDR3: CASSLTGTGSTDTQYF. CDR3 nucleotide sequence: TGTGCCAGCAGCCTTACCGGGACAGGGAGCACAGATACGCAGTATTTT.

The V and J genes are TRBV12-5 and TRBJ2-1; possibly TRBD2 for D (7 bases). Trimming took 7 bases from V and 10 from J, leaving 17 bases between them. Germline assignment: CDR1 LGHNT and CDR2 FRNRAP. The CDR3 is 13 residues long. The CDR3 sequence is CASAIWGGHEQFF. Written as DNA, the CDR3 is TGTGCTAGTGCCATTTGGGGGGGCCACGAGCAGTTCTTC.

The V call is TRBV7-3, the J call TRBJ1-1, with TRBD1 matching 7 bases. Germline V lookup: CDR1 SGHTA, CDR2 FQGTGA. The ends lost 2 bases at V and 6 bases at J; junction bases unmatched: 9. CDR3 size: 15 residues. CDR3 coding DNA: TGTGCCAGCAGCTTACGGGAAGGACAGGTCGCTGAAGCTTTCTTT. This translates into CASSLREGQVAEAFF.

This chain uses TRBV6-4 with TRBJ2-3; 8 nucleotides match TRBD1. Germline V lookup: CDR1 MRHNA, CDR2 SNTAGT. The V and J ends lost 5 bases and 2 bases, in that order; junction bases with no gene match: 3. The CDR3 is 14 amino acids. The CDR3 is CASSMTGDTDTQYF. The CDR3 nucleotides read TGTGCCAGCAGTATGACAGGGGACACAGATACGCAGTATTTT.

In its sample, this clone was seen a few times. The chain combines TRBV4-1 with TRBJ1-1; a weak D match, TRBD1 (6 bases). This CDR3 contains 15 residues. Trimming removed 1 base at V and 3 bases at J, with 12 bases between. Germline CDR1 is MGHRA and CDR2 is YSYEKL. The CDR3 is CASSQGNRVDTEAFF. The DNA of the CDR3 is TGCGCCAGCAGCCAAGGTAACAGGGTGGACACTGAAGCTTTCTTT.

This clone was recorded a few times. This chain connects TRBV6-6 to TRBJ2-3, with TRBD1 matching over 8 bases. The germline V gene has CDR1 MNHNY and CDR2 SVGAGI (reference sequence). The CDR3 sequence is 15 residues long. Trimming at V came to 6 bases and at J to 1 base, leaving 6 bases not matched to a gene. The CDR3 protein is CASRFTGQGTDTQYF. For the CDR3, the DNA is TGTGCCAGCAGATTCACGGGACAGGGCACAGATACGCAGTATTTT.

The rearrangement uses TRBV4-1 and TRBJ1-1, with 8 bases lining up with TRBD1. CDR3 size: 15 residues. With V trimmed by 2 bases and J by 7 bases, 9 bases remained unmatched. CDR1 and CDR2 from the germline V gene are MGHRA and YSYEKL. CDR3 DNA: TGCGCCAGCAGCCAACTCAGGACAGGGTTTGATGAAGCTTTCTTT. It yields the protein CASSQLRTGFDEAFF.